The T cell receptor (beta chain) under discussion was sequenced for a study of OX40 agonist ivuxolimab in advanced cancers. Whole-study context: At about 82% male, the cohort had a mean age of 60 years, ranging from roughly 23 to 80. Partial responses were achieved by three patients, of whom one had hepatocellular carcinoma and two had cutaneous melanoma.

Study-wide points: Averaged across samples, CD8+ T cells carried more expanded clones than CD4+ did.

Concerning this clone itself: Its antigen is not known.

Prior autoimmune disease or systemic immunosuppression barred patients. TCRdb keeps only in-frame clones here, not all; method: immunoSEQ multiplex PCR. The table has 92,000 or so clones, about four fifths seen once. The receptor was derived from an adult with an advanced solid tumor such as melanoma, head and neck, liver or kidney cancer. The specimen was CD4+ or CD8+ T cells sorted from blood, collected in a trial of the OX40 agonist ivuxolimab.

CDR3 coding DNA: TGTGCCAGCAAATCTCCGGGACAGGGAAATGAAAAACTGTTTTTT. Protein sequence: CASKSPGQGNEKLFF. The chain joins TRBV27 to TRBJ1-4; 9 nucleotides align to TRBD1. Looked up from germline, CDR1 is MNHEY and CDR2 is SMNVEV (reference sequence). The CDR3 is 15 amino acids. Trimming cost V 7 bases and J 5 bases; bases outside gene matches: 8.